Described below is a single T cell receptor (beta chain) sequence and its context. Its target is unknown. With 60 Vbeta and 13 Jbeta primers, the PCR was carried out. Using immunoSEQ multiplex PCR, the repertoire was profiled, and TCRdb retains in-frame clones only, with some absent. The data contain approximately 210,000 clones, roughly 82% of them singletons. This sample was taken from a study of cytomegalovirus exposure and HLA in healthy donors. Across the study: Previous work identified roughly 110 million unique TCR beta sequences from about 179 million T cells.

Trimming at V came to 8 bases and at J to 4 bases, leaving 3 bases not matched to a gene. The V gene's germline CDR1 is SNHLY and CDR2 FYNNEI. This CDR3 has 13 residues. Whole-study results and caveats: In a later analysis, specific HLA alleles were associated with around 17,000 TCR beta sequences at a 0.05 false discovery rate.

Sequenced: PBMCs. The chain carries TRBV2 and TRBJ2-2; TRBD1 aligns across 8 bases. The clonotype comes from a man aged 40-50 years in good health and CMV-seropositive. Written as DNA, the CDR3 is TGTGCCAGCGTACAGGGGGGCACCGGGGAGCTGTTTTTT. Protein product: CASVQGGTGELFF.